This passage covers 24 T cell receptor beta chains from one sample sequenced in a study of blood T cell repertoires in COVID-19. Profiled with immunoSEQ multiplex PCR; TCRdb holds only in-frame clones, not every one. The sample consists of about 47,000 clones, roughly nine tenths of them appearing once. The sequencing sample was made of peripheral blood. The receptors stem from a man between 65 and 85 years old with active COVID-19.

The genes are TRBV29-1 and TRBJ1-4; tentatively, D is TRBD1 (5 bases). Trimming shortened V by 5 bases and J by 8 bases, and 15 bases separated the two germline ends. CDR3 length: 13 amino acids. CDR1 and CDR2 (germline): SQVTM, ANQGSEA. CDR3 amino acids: CSVKGQTTEKLFF. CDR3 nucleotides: TGCAGCGTTAAGGGGCAGACGACCGAAAAACTGTTTTTT.

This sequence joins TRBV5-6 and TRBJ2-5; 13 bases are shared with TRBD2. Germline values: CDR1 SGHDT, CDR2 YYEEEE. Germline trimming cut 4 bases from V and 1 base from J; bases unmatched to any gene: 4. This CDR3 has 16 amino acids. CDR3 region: CASSPGTSGVQETQYF. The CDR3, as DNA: TGTGCCAGCAGCCCAGGGACTAGCGGGGTCCAAGAGACCCAGTACTTC.

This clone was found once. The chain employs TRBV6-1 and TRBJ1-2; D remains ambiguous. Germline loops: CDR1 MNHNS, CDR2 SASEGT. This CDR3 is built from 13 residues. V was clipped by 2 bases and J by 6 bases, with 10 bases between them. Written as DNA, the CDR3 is TGTGCCAGCAGTGAATCCGGGTGGGATGGCTACACCTTC. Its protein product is CASSESGWDGYTF.

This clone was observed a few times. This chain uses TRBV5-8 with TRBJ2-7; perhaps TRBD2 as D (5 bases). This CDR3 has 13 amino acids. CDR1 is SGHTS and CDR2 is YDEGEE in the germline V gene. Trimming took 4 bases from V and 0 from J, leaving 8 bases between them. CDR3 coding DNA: TGTGCCAGCAGCCCCGACTACTCCTACGAGCAGTACTTC. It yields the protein CASSPDYSYEQYF. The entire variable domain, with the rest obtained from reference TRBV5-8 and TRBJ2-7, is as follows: EAGVTQSPTHLIKTRGQQATLRCSPISGHTSVYWYQQALGLGLQFLLWYDEGEERNRGNFPPRFSGRQFPNYSSELNVNALELEDSALYLCASSPDYSYEQYFGPGTRLTVT.

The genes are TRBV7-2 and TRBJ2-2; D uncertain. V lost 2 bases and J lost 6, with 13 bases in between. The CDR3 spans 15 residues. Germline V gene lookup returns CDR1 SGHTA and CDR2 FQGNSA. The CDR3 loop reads CASSLIWRSSGELFF. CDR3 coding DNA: TGTGCCAGCAGCTTAATTTGGCGGTCTTCCGGGGAGCTGTTTTTT.

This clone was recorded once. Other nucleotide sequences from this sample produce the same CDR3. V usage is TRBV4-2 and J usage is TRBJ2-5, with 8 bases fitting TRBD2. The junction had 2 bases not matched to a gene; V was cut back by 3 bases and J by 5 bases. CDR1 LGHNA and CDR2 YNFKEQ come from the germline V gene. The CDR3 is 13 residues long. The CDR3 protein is CASSQRGAETQYF. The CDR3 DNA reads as TGTGCCAGCAGCCAGCGGGGGGCGGAGACCCAGTACTTC.

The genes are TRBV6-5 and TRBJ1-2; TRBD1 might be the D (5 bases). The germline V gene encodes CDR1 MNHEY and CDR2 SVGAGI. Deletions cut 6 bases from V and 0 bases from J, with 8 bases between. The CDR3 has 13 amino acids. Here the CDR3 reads CASRTETNYGYTF. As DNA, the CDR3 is TGTGCCAGCAGGACAGAGACTAACTATGGCTACACCTTC.

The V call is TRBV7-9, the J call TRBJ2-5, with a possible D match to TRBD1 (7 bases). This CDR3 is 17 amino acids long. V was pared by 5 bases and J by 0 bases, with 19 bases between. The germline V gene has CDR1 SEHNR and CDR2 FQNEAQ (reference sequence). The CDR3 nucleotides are TGTGCCAGCAGCGCGGGACAGAGGAATTCGTACCAAGAGACCCAGTACTTC. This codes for CASSAGQRNSYQETQYF.

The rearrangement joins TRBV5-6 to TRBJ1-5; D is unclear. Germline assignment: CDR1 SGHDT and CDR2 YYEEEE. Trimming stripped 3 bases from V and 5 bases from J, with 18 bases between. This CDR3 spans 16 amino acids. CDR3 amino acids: CASSSSDGWEDQPQHF. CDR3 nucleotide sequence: TGTGCCAGCAGCTCGTCGGACGGGTGGGAGGATCAGCCCCAGCATTTT.

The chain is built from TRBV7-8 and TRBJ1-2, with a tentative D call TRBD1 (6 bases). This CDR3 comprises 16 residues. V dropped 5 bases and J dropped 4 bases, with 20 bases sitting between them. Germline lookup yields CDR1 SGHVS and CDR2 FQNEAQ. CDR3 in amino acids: CASSLSGTPKVYGYTF. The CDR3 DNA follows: TGTGCCAGCAGCCTGTCCGGGACACCAAAAGTCTATGGCTACACCTTC.

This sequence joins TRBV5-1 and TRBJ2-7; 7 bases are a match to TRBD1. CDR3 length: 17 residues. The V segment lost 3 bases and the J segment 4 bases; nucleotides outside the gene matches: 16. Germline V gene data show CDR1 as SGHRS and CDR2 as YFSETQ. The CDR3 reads CASSSGFKGTDFYEQYF. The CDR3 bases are TGCGCCAGCAGCTCCGGATTCAAAGGGACAGACTTTTACGAGCAGTACTTC.

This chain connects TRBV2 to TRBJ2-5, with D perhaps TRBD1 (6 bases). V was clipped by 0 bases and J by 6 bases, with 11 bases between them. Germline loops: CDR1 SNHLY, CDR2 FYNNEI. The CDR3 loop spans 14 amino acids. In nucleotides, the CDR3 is TGTGCCAGCAGTGAAGCACAGGGCGCGAAGACCCAGTACTTC. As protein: CASSEAQGAKTQYF.

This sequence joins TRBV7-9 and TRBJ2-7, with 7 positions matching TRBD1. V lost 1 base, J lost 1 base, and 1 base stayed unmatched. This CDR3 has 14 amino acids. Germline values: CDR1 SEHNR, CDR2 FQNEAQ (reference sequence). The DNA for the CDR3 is TGTGCCAGCAGCTTAGAGGGACAGTCCTACGAGCAGTACTTC. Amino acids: CASSLEGQSYEQYF.

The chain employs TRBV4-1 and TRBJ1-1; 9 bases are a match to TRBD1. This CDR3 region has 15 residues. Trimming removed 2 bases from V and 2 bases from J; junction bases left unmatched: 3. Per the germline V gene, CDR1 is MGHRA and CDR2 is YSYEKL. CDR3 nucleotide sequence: TGCGCCAGCAGCCAAAAGACAGGGGGTAACACTGAAGCTTTCTTT. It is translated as CASSQKTGGNTEAFF.

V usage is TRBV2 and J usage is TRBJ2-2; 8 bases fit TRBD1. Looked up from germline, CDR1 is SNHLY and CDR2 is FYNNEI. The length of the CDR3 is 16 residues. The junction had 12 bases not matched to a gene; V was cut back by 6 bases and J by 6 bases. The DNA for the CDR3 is TGTGCCAGCAGAGCTCCGGGACAGGAGATAGCCGGGGAGCTGTTTTTT. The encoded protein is CASRAPGQEIAGELFF.

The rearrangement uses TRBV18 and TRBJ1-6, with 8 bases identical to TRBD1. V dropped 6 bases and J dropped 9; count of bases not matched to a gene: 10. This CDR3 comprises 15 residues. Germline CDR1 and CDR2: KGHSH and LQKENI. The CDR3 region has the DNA TGTGCCAGCTCTTACGAGGACAGGGAGGGTTCACCCCTCCACTTT. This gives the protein CASSYEDREGSPLHF.

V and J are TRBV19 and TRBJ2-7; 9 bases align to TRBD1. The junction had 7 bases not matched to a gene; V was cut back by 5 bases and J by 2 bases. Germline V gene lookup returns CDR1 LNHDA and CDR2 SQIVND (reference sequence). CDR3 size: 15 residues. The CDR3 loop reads CASSFSGQGAYEQYF. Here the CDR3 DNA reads TGTGCCAGTAGTTTCTCGGGACAGGGTGCCTACGAGCAGTACTTC.

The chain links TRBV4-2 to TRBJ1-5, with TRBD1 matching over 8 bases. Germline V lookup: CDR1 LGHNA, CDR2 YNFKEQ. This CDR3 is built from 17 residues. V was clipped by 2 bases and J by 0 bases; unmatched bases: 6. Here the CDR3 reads CASSQSQGAGSNQPQHF. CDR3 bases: TGTGCCAGCAGCCAATCTCAGGGGGCTGGTAGCAATCAGCCCCAGCATTTT.

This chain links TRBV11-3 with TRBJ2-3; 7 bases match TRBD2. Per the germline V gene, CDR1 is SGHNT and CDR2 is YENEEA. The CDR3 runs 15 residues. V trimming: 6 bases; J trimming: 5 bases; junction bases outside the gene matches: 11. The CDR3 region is CASSPSVGGEDTQYF. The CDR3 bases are TGTGCCAGCAGTCCATCGGTGGGGGGGGAAGATACGCAGTATTTT. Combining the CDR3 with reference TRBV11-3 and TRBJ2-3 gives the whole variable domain EAGVVQSPRYKIIEKKQPVAFWCNPISGHNTLYWYLQNLGQGPELLIRYENEEAVDDSQLPKDRFSAERLKGVDSTLKIQPAELGDSAVYLCASSPSVGGEDTQYFGPGTRLTVL.

The CDR3 here is CASSIVGGTNEKLFF. Here the CDR3 DNA reads TGTGCCAGTAGTATAGTCGGGGGAACTAATGAAAAACTGTTTTTT. The chain combines TRBV19 with TRBJ1-4, with D possibly TRBD1 on 5 matching bases. The CDR3 covers 15 residues. Trimming shortened V by 1 base and J by 1 base, and 7 bases separated the two germline ends. The germline CDR1 and CDR2 sequences are LNHDA and SQIVND (reference sequence).

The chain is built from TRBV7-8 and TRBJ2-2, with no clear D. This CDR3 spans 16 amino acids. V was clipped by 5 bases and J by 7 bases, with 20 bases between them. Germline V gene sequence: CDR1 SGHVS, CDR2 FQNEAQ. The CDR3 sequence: CASSPFLDRSIGELFF. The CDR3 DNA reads TGTGCCAGCAGCCCCTTCTTAGATAGAAGTATCGGGGAGCTGTTTTTT. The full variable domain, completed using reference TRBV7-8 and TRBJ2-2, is GAGVSQSPRYKVAKRGQDVALRCDPISGHVSLFWYQQALGQGPEFLTYFQNEAQLDKSGLPSDRFFAERPEGSVSTLKIQRTQQEDSAVYLCASSPFLDRSIGELFFGEGSRLTVL.

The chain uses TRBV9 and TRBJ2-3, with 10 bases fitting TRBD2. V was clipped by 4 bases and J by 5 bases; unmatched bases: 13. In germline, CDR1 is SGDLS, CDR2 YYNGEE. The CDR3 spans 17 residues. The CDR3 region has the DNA TGTGCCAGCAGCCCGAGGGGGCCAGCGGGGGGGCGAGATACGCAGTATTTT. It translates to CASSPRGPAGGRDTQYF.

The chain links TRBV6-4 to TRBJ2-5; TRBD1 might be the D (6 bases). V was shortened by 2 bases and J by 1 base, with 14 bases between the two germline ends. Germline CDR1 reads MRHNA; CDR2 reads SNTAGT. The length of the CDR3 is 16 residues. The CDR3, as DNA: TGTGCCAGCAGTGACGGCAGGGGATTTGGCCAAGAGACCCAGTACTTC. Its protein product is CASSDGRGFGQETQYF.

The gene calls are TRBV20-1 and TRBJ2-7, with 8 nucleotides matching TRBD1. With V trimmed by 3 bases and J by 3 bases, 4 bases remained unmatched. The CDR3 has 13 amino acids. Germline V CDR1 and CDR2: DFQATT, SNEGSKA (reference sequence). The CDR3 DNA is TGCAGTGCTAGTTCCGGGACAGGCTACGAGCAGTACTTC. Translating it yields CSASSGTGYEQYF.